The 28 T cell receptor beta chains below come from one sample, sequenced in a study of vaccination and CD4 T cells after COVID-19. Described treatment: approximately 11-day PBMC culture with coronavirus spike peptide pools or control peptides (ViraFEST assay). For these receptors, no antigen is known. The Oncomine TCR Beta short-read assay sequenced DNA from cultured CD4+ T cells. Each CDR3 protein gets one entry after TCRdb re-called the PCR reads with MiXCR. The data show approximately 10,000 distinct CDR3 sequences, about 45% seen once. Sequencing used CD4+ T cells from blood, cultured in vitro. The receptor set was obtained from a human donor who had recovered from COVID-19.

The V call is TRBV7-6, the J call TRBJ2-2; no definite D call. The CDR3 runs 15 residues. With 2 bases removed from V and 4 bases from J, the gap between germline ends came to 11 bases. Looked up from germline, CDR1 is SGHVS and CDR2 is FNYEAQ. CDR3 sequence reads: CASSLLGYGTGELFF. For the CDR3, the DNA is TGTGCCAGCAGCTTACTGGGGTACGGCACCGGGGAGCTGTTTTTT.

Only a few counts were recorded for this clonotype. This chain connects TRBV7-2 to TRBJ2-1, with 9 bases fitting TRBD2. The CDR3 covers 16 residues. V lost 1 base, J lost 2 bases, and 3 bases stayed unmatched. CDR1 and CDR2 from the germline V gene are SGHTA and FQGNSA. The CDR3 spells CASSLVAGGTYNEQFF. Here the CDR3 DNA reads TGTGCCAGCAGCTTAGTTGCGGGGGGGACCTACAATGAGCAGTTCTTC.

This clonotype was seen a handful of times. In DNA form, the CDR3 reads TGTGCCAGCAGCTTAACTAGCGGCTACAATGAGCAGTTCTTC. Its translation: CASSLTSGYNEQFF. The chain uses TRBV7-9 and TRBJ2-1, with 8 bases that match TRBD2. The germline gives CDR1 SEHNR, CDR2 FQNEAQ (reference sequence). There are 14 residues in the CDR3. With 2 bases clipped from V and 3 bases from J, the junction kept 0 bases outside the gene matches.

DNA for the CDR3: TGTGCCTGGACCCCACGGTGGTCGGGGTCCTACGAGCAGTACTTC. As protein: CAWTPRWSGSYEQYF. This chain uses TRBV30 with TRBJ2-7; TRBD2 is a possible D gene (5 bases). V was clipped by 4 bases and J by 1 base, with 17 bases between them. CDR1 GTSNPN and CDR2 SVGIG come from the germline V gene (reference sequence). The CDR3 is made up of 15 amino acids. Full variable domain (outside the CDR3, taken from reference TRBV30 and TRBJ2-7): SQTIHQWPATLVQPVGSPLSLECTVEGTSNPNLYWYRQAAGRGLQLLFYSVGIGQISSEVPQNLSASRPQDRQFILSSKKLLLSDSGFYLCAWTPRWSGSYEQYFGPGTRLTVT.

The CDR3 DNA reads as TGCAGTGCTAGGCAGTTTCTGGATGGCTACACCTTC. It codes for CSARQFLDGYTF. V is TRBV20-1 and J is TRBJ1-2, with D hard to call. Trimming cost V 3 bases and J 6 bases, with 11 bases left between them. Germline-derived CDR1 and CDR2 are DFQATT and SNEGSKA (reference sequence). The CDR3 has 12 amino acids.

The rearrangement joins TRBV6-1 to TRBJ1-4; no clear D gene. Germline values: CDR1 MNHNS, CDR2 SASEGT. The CDR3 is 14 amino acids. Trimming pared 8 bases from V and 7 bases from J, leaving 17 bases between. DNA for the CDR3: TGTGCCAGCGGAAATAGAGGCTGGTTTGAAAAACTGTTTTTT. Translation gives CASGNRGWFEKLFF.

The V call is TRBV2, the J call TRBJ2-3; 8 bases are a match to TRBD1. The junction had 7 bases not matched to a gene; V was cut back by 7 bases and J by 1 base. The CDR3 spans 15 residues. Looked up from germline, CDR1 is SNHLY and CDR2 is FYNNEI. CDR3 DNA sequence: TGTGCCAGCATCTTGAGGGGACAGGGCACAGATACGCAGTATTTT. Amino acid sequence: CASILRGQGTDTQYF.

In its sample, this clonotype was seen a few times. At one boundary the junction diverges from the germline segment, which might be a read error. The CDR3 is CSARDTSTDTQYF. The CDR3, as DNA: TGCAGCGCTAGGGACACTAGCACAGATACGCAGTATTTT. The V gene is TRBV20-1, the J gene TRBJ2-3; tentative D call: TRBD1 (6 bases). This CDR3 region has 13 residues. Germline V CDR1 and CDR2: DFQATT, SNEGSKA (reference sequence).

Turning to this clonotype: A junction boundary mismatches the germline segment, possibly from a read error. The chain has TRBV7-9 and TRBJ1-5; D uncertain. The CDR3 contains 17 residues. CDR1 and CDR2 (germline): SEHNR, FQNEAQ (reference sequence). The CDR3 bases are TGTGCCAGCAGCTTAGTAAGGGATGGTGGAAGCAATCAGCCCCAGCGTTTT. Translated, it gives CASSLVRDGGSNQPQRF.

J is TRBJ1-1 and V is TRBV29-1; TRBD1 might be the D (6 bases). The germline V and J ends were trimmed by 1 base and 3 bases, with 18 bases remaining between them. CDR3 length equals 16 residues. Germline V gene lookup returns CDR1 SQVTM and CDR2 ANQGSEA. DNA of the CDR3: TGCAGCGTTGAAGGTGGTTATTTAGCAGGGGACACTGAAGCTTTCTTT. Protein product: CSVEGGYLAGDTEAFF.

The sample holds one count of this clonotype. The chain recombines TRBV5-4 with TRBJ1-1, with no clear D. The length of the CDR3 is 15 residues. CDR1 is SGHNT, CDR2 YYREEE, per germline (reference sequence). V shed 0 bases and J shed 5 bases, with 14 bases lying between them. CDR3 in DNA: TGTGCCAGCAGCTTGGCCGATAGGTGGGAGACTGAAGCTTTCTTT. Translated, it gives CASSLADRWETEAFF.

CDR3 residues: CASSYEGRGYEQYF. The CDR3 DNA is TGTGCCAGCAGTTACGAGGGCAGGGGCTACGAGCAGTACTTC. V usage is TRBV6-5 and J usage is TRBJ2-7, with a weak D call TRBD1 (6 bases). Per germline, CDR1 MNHEY and CDR2 SVGAGI. The CDR3 spans 14 residues. The ends were cut back, 2 bases at V and 3 bases at J, with 11 bases in the middle.

The J gene is TRBJ1-5, the V gene TRBV2; no clear D. The ends were cut back, 7 bases at V and 3 bases at J, with 13 bases in the middle. The CDR3 length is 14 residues. The germline V gene encodes CDR1 SNHLY and CDR2 FYNNEI. This CDR3 reads CASTQESSNQPQHF. CDR3 nucleotide sequence: TGTGCCAGCACTCAGGAGTCGTCCAATCAGCCCCAGCATTTT.

The chain joins TRBV15 to TRBJ2-6; D gene ambiguous. The germline V and J ends were trimmed by 4 bases and 0 bases, with 4 bases remaining between them. CDR3 length equals 14 residues. Germline CDR1 is LNHNV and CDR2 is YYDKDF (reference sequence). DNA of the CDR3: TGTGCCACCAGCATAGGCTCTGGGGCCAACGTCCTGACTTTC. Translating it yields CATSIGSGANVLTF.

The rearrangement uses TRBV3-1 and TRBJ1-2; no clear D gene. V was pared by 5 bases and J by 4 bases, with 5 bases between. Germline V lookup: CDR1 LGHDT, CDR2 YNNKEL (reference sequence). The length of the CDR3 is 11 residues. In nucleotides, the CDR3 is TGTGCCAGCAGCGGAGTCTATGGCTACACCTTC. Translating gives CASSGVYGYTF.

J is TRBJ2-2 and V is TRBV15, with 7 bases lining up with TRBD1. This CDR3 has 15 residues. The V segment lost 0 bases and the J segment 5 bases; nucleotides outside the gene matches: 3. The germline V gene has CDR1 LNHNV and CDR2 YYDKDF (reference sequence). The CDR3 loop reads CATSREARGTGELFF. For the CDR3, the DNA is TGTGCCACCAGCAGAGAGGCCAGGGGGACCGGGGAGCTGTTTTTT.

This clonotype was detected only a few times. This chain joins TRBV11-2 and TRBJ2-3, with a tentative D call TRBD1 (5 bases). V lost 0 bases to trimming and J lost 5 bases, with 18 bases between them. The CDR3 consists of 17 residues. Germline assignment: CDR1 SGHAT and CDR2 FQNNGV. The CDR3 bases are TGTGCCAGCAGCTTAGATATCAGGGTTGGGATTGGAGATACGCAGTATTTT. This encodes CASSLDIRVGIGDTQYF.

A few counts support this clonotype. This chain links TRBV6-1 with TRBJ1-5, with 11 bases matching TRBD1. Germline V gene data show CDR1 as MNHNS and CDR2 as SASEGT. The CDR3 extends over 16 amino acids. J was trimmed by 1 base and V by 5 bases; bases with no gene match: 4. The CDR3 sequence: CASSRGTGGSNQPQHF. CDR3 coding DNA: TGTGCCAGCAGTCGCGGGACAGGGGGAAGCAATCAGCCCCAGCATTTT.

V gene TRBV10-3 combines with J gene TRBJ1-1, with 7 bases aligning to TRBD1. This CDR3 is 15 amino acids long. J gave up 0 bases and V 6 bases, and 7 bases lay outside the gene matches. The V gene's germline CDR1 is ENHRY and CDR2 SYGVKD. The CDR3 bases are TGTGCCATCAGACCGACAGGGAGAATGAACACTGAAGCTTTCTTT. This translates into CAIRPTGRMNTEAFF.

The rearrangement joins TRBV19 to TRBJ1-4; D gene ambiguous. This CDR3 contains 15 residues. V lost 3 bases, J lost 5 bases, and 13 bases lay in between. Germline V gives CDR1 LNHDA, CDR2 SQIVND (reference sequence). This CDR3 reads CASSIREGVNEKLFF. The CDR3 coding sequence is TGTGCCAGTAGTATCCGGGAGGGAGTAAATGAAAAACTGTTTTTT.

V usage is TRBV11-2 and J usage is TRBJ2-7; 9 nucleotides line up with TRBD1. Losses at the gene ends were 2 bases for V and 5 bases for J; bases not matched to a gene: 10. CDR1 is SGHAT and CDR2 is FQNNGV in the germline V gene. The CDR3 runs 16 residues. CDR3 amino acids: CASSLPWGQGFHEQYF. The CDR3 region has the DNA TGTGCCAGCAGCTTACCCTGGGGACAGGGTTTCCACGAGCAGTACTTC.

This clonotype has only a few counts. The V and J genes are TRBV2 and TRBJ2-2; D unresolved. Germline CDR1 reads SNHLY; CDR2 reads FYNNEI. This CDR3 is 14 amino acids long. Between the trimmed V and J ends, which lost 1 base and 1 base, there was a span of 4 bases. The CDR3 here is CASSEGQNTGELFF. In nucleotides, the CDR3 is TGTGCCAGCAGTGAAGGGCAGAACACCGGGGAGCTGTTTTTT.

The chain combines TRBV19 with TRBJ2-3, with 7 bases aligning to TRBD1. Germline V gene sequence: CDR1 LNHDA, CDR2 SQIVND (reference sequence). V shed 2 bases and J 1 base; nucleotides not matched to a gene: 9. This CDR3 is 17 amino acids long. CDR3 nucleotides: TGTGCCAGTAGTATAATCGAAGGGGGCTCGGGCACAGATACGCAGTATTTT. It yields the protein CASSIIEGGSGTDTQYF.

The chain joins TRBV7-6 to TRBJ2-3, with a possible D match to TRBD1 (5 bases). V was clipped by 4 bases and J by 6 bases, with 14 bases between them. Germline values: CDR1 SGHVS, CDR2 FNYEAQ. The CDR3 contains 14 residues. CDR3 DNA sequence: TGTGCCAGCAGCTCGGGCAGGGCCATGGATACGCAGTATTTT. Translating it yields CASSSGRAMDTQYF.

This clonotype was seen only a few times. The chain combines TRBV6-4 with TRBJ1-2, with D possibly being TRBD1 (5 bases). V lost 7 bases to trimming and J lost 6 bases, with 18 bases between them. Germline lookup yields CDR1 MRHNA and CDR2 SNTAGT. The CDR3 sequence is 14 residues long. CDR3 DNA: TGTGCCAGCAAGGGGCATCGGGAAATGGATGGCTACACCTTC. Protein: CASKGHREMDGYTF.

The chain uses TRBV27 and TRBJ1-5; TRBD1 matches 7 bases. Germline CDR1 MNHEY, CDR2 SMNVEV (reference sequence). V lost 3 bases, J lost 6 bases, and 8 bases stayed unmatched. This CDR3 contains 15 residues. The CDR3 DNA follows: TGTGCCAGCAGTTTGCGCAGGGGGGGCCGTCAGCCCCAGCATTTT. Translation gives CASSLRRGGRQPQHF.

This chain links TRBV4-1 with TRBJ2-2; D unresolved. Trimming removed 0 bases from V and 2 bases from J, with 10 bases in between. The CDR3 extends over 16 amino acids. From germline, CDR1 is MGHRA and CDR2 YSYEKL. The CDR3 nucleotides read TGCGCCAGCAGCCAAGAACCGCCGAGTAACACCGGGGAGCTGTTTTTT. This codes for CASSQEPPSNTGELFF.

The gene calls are TRBV30 and TRBJ2-2; 9 nucleotides match TRBD2. V was pared by 0 bases and J by 4 bases, with 3 bases of the junction left unmatched. This CDR3 spans 15 amino acids. Germline V gene lookup returns CDR1 GTSNPN and CDR2 SVGIG (reference sequence). The CDR3 region is CAWSVIAGVTGELFF. As DNA, the CDR3 is TGTGCCTGGAGTGTAATAGCGGGGGTCACCGGGGAGCTGTTTTTT.